A selection of T cell receptor beta chains follows, all from one sample in a study of blood T cell repertoires in COVID-19. Sequencing used immunoSEQ multiplex PCR; TCRdb keeps in-frame clones, though not all of them. The table has tens of thousands of clones, more than 65% seen once. What was sequenced was peripheral blood. These receptors all come from a woman aged 55-75 years with acute or convalescent COVID-19. The CDR3 runs from the conserved cysteine through the conserved F or W. Fields, in order: V gene, CDR3 protein.

v_gene: TRBV27
CDR3aa: CATTRDRDYGYTF

v_gene: TRBV20-1
CDR3aa: CSASWGGRGNTGEAFF

v_gene: TRBV29-1
CDR3aa: CSARDRVDNTGELFF

v_gene: TRBV7-2
CDR3aa: CASSLERNREQYF

v_gene: TRBV19
CDR3aa: CASSALERHTGELFF

v_gene: TRBV3-1/TRBV3-2
CDR3aa: CASSSGQDNEKLFF

v_gene: TRBV24-1
CDR3aa: CATSDKQRPSTDTQYF

v_gene: TRBV6-6
CDR3aa: CAGPPLSYEQYF

v_gene: TRBV25-1
CDR3aa: CASRQASNTEAFF

v_gene: TRBV5-1
CDR3aa: CASGRDRNYEQYF

v_gene: TRBV10-3
CDR3aa: CAISDASRSMNTEAFF

v_gene: TRBV4-3
CDR3aa: CASRRTGTGSGEQYF

v_gene: TRBV14
CDR3aa: CASSQIDRGGTEAFF

v_gene: TRBV27
CDR3aa: CASSPRALYEQYF

v_gene: TRBV6-4
CDR3aa: CASSRIAGETGELFF

v_gene: TRBV5-1
CDR3aa: CASSQTGTGTEQYF

v_gene: TRBV15
CDR3aa: CATSRDRGQPWYSF

v_gene: TRBV7-8
CDR3aa: CASSVDGGGYGYTF

v_gene: TRBV29-1
CDR3aa: CSAQDAGYNEQFF

v_gene: TRBV5-1
CDR3aa: CASSLSRDSLSTDTQYF

v_gene: TRBV5-1
CDR3aa: CATSPGEDTQYF

v_gene: TRBV6-7
CDR3aa: CASSLTSTWTIWGYEQYF

v_gene: TRBV4-2
CDR3aa: CASSQVGQTPYNSPLHF

v_gene: TRBV24-1
CDR3aa: CATSDLGSLYNEQFF

v_gene: TRBV11-2
CDR3aa: CASSVDRASPLHF

v_gene: TRBV6-5
CDR3aa: CASSFKGGYTF

v_gene: TRBV24-1
CDR3aa: CATSDGDMTNEKLFF

v_gene: TRBV24-1
CDR3aa: CATSDSPGLAGGASTDTQYF

v_gene: TRBV7-9
CDR3aa: CASSFNRNTGELFF

v_gene: TRBV5-6
CDR3aa: CASILWAGSYEQYF

v_gene: TRBV2
CDR3aa: CASIDLFHGLPGMNTEAFF

v_gene: TRBV30
CDR3aa: CAWTGGTWGAEAFF

v_gene: TRBV7-9
CDR3aa: CASSYDRGGAETQYF

v_gene: TRBV18
CDR3aa: CASSPVTGRNTEAFF

v_gene: TRBV7-9
CDR3aa: CAIPKGLSGGDNEQFF

v_gene: TRBV19
CDR3aa: CASSITSANYGYTF

v_gene: TRBV4-1
CDR3aa: CASSPSPRGYEQFF